The clone carrying this TCR beta chain appeared a single time. A second roughly 6 to 11 cycle PCR used barcoded and J-beta primers. TCRdb independently ran MiXCR on the 5' RACE reads; one entry per CDR3 protein. Here the sample spans some 690,000 distinct CDR3 sequences, 20% to 25% being singletons. This specimen belongs to a study of blood T cells in healthy people across ages. V was pared by 5 bases and J by 2 bases, with 18 bases between. CDR3 length equals 15 residues. CDR1 is SQVTM, CDR2 ANQGSEA, per germline. Sequenced: blood. The TCR was taken from a man aged 65-85 years in good health. The V call is TRBV29-1, the J call TRBJ1-1, with D perhaps matching TRBD1 (5 bases). Written as DNA, the CDR3 is TGCAGCGTTCTTCCCCCGACCGGGGGAAACACTGAAGCTTTCTTT. This gives the protein CSVLPPTGGNTEAFF.